Presented here are 19 T cell receptor beta chains from one specimen sequenced in a study of blood T cell repertoires in COVID-19. The protocol was immunoSEQ multiplex PCR, while the TCRdb copy is restricted to in-frame clones and leaves out a portion. Of roughly 180,000 clones listed, roughly 83% are singletons. Sequencing used PBMCs or T cells enriched from blood (not recorded which). The receptors stem from a woman in her 30s who had recovered from COVID-19.

The chain links TRBV3-1 (or the pseudogene TRBV3-2) to TRBJ1-2, with TRBD1 as a possible D gene (6 bases). This CDR3 contains 15 residues. Trimming took 0 bases from V and 8 from J, leaving 16 bases between them. In germline, CDR1 is LGHDT, CDR2 YNNKEL (reference sequence). The CDR3 DNA sequence: TGTGCCAGCAGCCAAGATCATGAGGGAGGGGGAGGCTACACCTTC. It encodes CASSQDHEGGGGYTF.

This chain joins TRBV6-1 and TRBJ2-2, with D maybe TRBD1 (6 bases). Deletions cut 3 bases from V and 6 bases from J, with 8 bases between. In germline, CDR1 is MNHNS, CDR2 SASEGT. This CDR3 comprises 13 residues. CDR3 residues: CASSEYRAGELFF. In nucleotides, the CDR3 is TGTGCCAGCAGTGAGTACAGGGCCGGGGAGCTGTTTTTT.

The chain employs TRBV10-3 and TRBJ2-5, with D maybe TRBD1 (5 bases). The CDR3 contains 17 residues. V lost 1 base and J 2 bases, leaving 17 bases between the germline ends. Germline CDR1 is ENHRY and CDR2 is SYGVKD. The chain's CDR3 is CAISEFRMTAGQETQYF. The CDR3 nucleotides read TGTGCCATCAGTGAGTTCAGGATGACAGCAGGACAAGAGACCCAGTACTTC.

The chain employs TRBV7-9 and TRBJ1-4; D perhaps matches TRBD1 (5 bases). Germline V gene sequence: CDR1 SEHNR, CDR2 FQNEAQ (reference sequence). The CDR3 has 14 amino acids. Between the trimmed V and J ends, which lost 3 bases and 3 bases, there was a span of 8 bases. CDR3 sequence (DNA): TGTGCCAGCAGCTTCGGGGGGTCTAATGAAAAACTGTTTTTT. Protein product: CASSFGGSNEKLFF.

CDR3 DNA sequence: TGTGCCAGCAGTCGCTCTGGGGCCAACGTCCTGACTTTC. Translating gives CASSRSGANVLTF. V and J are TRBV27 and TRBJ2-6, with unresolved D. Germline-derived CDR1 and CDR2 are MNHEY and SMNVEV (reference sequence). The CDR3 length is 13 residues. Trimming cost V 5 bases and J 0 bases, with 2 bases left between them.

V gene TRBV3-1 (or the pseudogene TRBV3-2) combines with J gene TRBJ2-2; D possibly corresponds to TRBD2 (6 bases). V was pared by 1 base and J by 4 bases, with 10 bases between. Germline lookup yields CDR1 LGHDT and CDR2 YNNKEL (reference sequence). The CDR3 runs 15 residues. The CDR3 DNA reads as TGTGCCAGCAGCCAAGCGGGGGAAGGCACCGGGGAGCTGTTTTTT. Protein: CASSQAGEGTGELFF.

The table lists this clone with a count of one. The chain joins TRBV14 to TRBJ2-1; TRBD1 aligns across 8 bases. Trimming at V came to 4 bases and at J to 2 bases, leaving 10 bases not matched to a gene. CDR1 is SGHDN and CDR2 is FVKESK in the germline V gene. The CDR3 contains 17 residues. Here the CDR3 DNA reads TGTGCCAGCAGCCCCAAAGACAGGGGTTCGGCCTACAATGAGCAGTTCTTC. Its translation is CASSPKDRGSAYNEQFF.

The J gene is TRBJ2-7, the V gene TRBV11-3; 9 positions agree with TRBD2. Germline V CDR1 and CDR2: SGHNT, YENEEA. The V and J ends lost 5 bases and 5 bases, in that order; junction bases with no gene match: 13. This CDR3 comprises 16 residues. The CDR3 loop reads CASSPRAGGPNHEQYF. The CDR3 DNA is TGTGCCAGCAGCCCCAGGGCGGGAGGGCCTAACCACGAGCAGTACTTC.

This clone has only a few counts. V gene TRBV27 combines with J gene TRBJ2-7; 16 nucleotides match TRBD2. With V trimmed by 6 bases and J by 4 bases, 9 bases remained unmatched. The CDR3 consists of 17 residues. The germline V gene encodes CDR1 MNHEY and CDR2 SMNVEV (reference sequence). CDR3 amino acids: CASSPPGLAGGAYEQYF. DNA for the CDR3: TGTGCCAGCAGCCCTCCGGGACTAGCGGGAGGGGCGTACGAGCAGTACTTC.

The chain uses TRBV5-5 and TRBJ2-1; 7 nucleotides match TRBD2. Trimming at V came to 0 bases and at J to 16 bases, leaving 7 bases not matched to a gene. The CDR3 extends over 12 amino acids. CDR1 is SGHKS and CDR2 is YYEKEE in the germline V gene (reference sequence). The CDR3 nucleotides read TGTGCCAGCAGCTTGGCATGGGACTATCCTTTCTTC. This translates into CASSLAWDYPFF.

The chain employs TRBV5-1 and TRBJ2-1; TRBD2 aligns across 7 bases. The V and J ends lost 2 bases and 3 bases, in that order; junction bases with no gene match: 5. The CDR3 loop spans 15 amino acids. From germline, CDR1 is SGHRS and CDR2 YFSETQ. The DNA for the CDR3 is TGCGCCAGCAGCTTAGGACTAGAGCACTACAATGAGCAGTTCTTC. It codes for CASSLGLEHYNEQFF.

J is TRBJ2-2 and V is TRBV2, with 8 bases matching TRBD2. V dropped 7 bases and J dropped 6; count of bases not matched to a gene: 4. Germline CDR1 is SNHLY and CDR2 is FYNNEI. There are 13 residues in the CDR3. CDR3 nucleotide sequence: TGTGCCAGCATCGGGAGGGAGTCCGGGGAGCTGTTTTTT. This encodes CASIGRESGELFF.

A few counts support this clone. This sequence joins TRBV7-9 and TRBJ2-7, with 10 bases aligning to TRBD2. V lost 5 bases, J lost 5 bases, and 6 bases stayed unmatched. This CDR3 spans 14 amino acids. Germline V gene sequence: CDR1 SEHNR, CDR2 FQNEAQ (reference sequence). CDR3: CASSLQGTSDEQYF. CDR3 DNA sequence: TGTGCCAGCAGCCTACAAGGGACTAGCGACGAGCAGTACTTC.

This sequence joins TRBV2 and TRBJ2-7; 7 bases match TRBD1. Trimming cost V 6 bases and J 3 bases; bases outside gene matches: 5. Germline V gene lookup returns CDR1 SNHLY and CDR2 FYNNEI. The CDR3 has 13 residues. The CDR3 DNA follows: TGTGCCAGCAGCTACCGGGACAGCTACGAGCAGTACTTC. Protein product: CASSYRDSYEQYF.

The chain links TRBV25-1 to TRBJ2-2; 9 nucleotides line up with TRBD1. Germline CDR1 reads MGHDK; CDR2 reads SYGVNS. Trimming cost V 7 bases and J 6 bases; bases outside gene matches: 6. This CDR3 is 14 amino acids long. The CDR3 loop reads CASKGQGRAGELFF. Written as DNA, the CDR3 is TGTGCCAGCAAGGGACAGGGAAGGGCCGGGGAGCTGTTTTTT.

V is TRBV14 and J is TRBJ2-7; TRBD1 matches at 7 bases. The J segment lost 5 bases and the V segment lost 1 base, leaving 8 bases of the junction unmatched. This CDR3 is built from 15 residues. Per germline, CDR1 SGHDN and CDR2 FVKESK. The CDR3 is CASSQGLQGSDEQYF. The CDR3 bases are TGTGCCAGCAGCCAAGGCCTACAGGGGTCCGACGAGCAGTACTTC.

The chain combines TRBV4-1 with TRBJ1-3, with D hard to call. Germline-derived CDR1 and CDR2 are MGHRA and YSYEKL. The V end lost 4 bases, the J end lost 5 bases, and 3 bases lay between the germline ends. CDR3 length: 11 amino acids. The CDR3 protein is CASSRRNTIYF. The CDR3 DNA sequence: TGCGCCAGCAGCCGTAGAAACACCATATATTTT.

The chain uses TRBV3-1 (or the pseudogene TRBV3-2) and TRBJ2-3; the match to TRBD2 covers 7 bases. Unmatched junction bases numbered 6, after V lost 1 base and J lost 2 bases. The CDR3 is 16 amino acids. The germline V gene has CDR1 LGHDT and CDR2 YNNKEL (reference sequence). CDR3 protein: CASSQVASGHTDTQYF. The CDR3 coding sequence is TGTGCCAGCAGCCAAGTAGCTAGCGGTCACACAGATACGCAGTATTTT.

This clone has only one observation. The chain links TRBV6-5 to TRBJ1-5; TRBD1 aligns across 7 bases. V shed 6 bases and J 3 bases; nucleotides not matched to a gene: 8. Germline V CDR1 and CDR2: MNHEY, SVGAGI. The CDR3 extends over 15 amino acids. For the CDR3, the DNA is TGTGCCAGCAGCGCCGCAGGGGGGCTCAATCAGCCCCAGCATTTT. Encoded protein: CASSAAGGLNQPQHF.